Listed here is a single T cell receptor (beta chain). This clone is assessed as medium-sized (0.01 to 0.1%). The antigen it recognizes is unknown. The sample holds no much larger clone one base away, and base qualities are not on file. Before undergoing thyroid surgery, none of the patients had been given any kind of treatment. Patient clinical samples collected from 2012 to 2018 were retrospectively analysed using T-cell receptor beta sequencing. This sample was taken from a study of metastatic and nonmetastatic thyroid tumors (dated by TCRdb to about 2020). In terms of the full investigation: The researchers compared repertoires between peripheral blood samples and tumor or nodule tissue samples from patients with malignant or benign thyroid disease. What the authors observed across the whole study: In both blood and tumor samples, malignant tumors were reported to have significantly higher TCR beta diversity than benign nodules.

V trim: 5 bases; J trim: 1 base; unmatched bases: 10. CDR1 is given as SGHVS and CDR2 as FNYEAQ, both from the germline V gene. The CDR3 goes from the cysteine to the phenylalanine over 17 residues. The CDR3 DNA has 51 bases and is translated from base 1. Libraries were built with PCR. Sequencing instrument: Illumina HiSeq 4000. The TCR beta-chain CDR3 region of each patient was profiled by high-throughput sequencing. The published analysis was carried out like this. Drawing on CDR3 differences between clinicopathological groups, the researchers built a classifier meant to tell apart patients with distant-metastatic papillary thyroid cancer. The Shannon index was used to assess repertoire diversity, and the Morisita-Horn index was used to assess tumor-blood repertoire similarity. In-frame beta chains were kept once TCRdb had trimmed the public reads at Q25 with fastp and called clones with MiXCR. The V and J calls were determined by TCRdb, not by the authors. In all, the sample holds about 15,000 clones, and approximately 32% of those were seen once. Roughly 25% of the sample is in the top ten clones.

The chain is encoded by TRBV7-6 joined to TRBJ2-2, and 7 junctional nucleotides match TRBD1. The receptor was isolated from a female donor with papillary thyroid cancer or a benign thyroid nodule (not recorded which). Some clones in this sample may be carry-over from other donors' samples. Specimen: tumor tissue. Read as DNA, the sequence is TGTGCCAGCAGCCCTTACGGACAGGCTGAGAACACCGGGGAGCTGTTTTTT. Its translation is CASSPYGQAENTGELFF.